What follows describes a single TCR beta chain. Antigen specificity is unknown. The source of the sample is a study of cytomegalovirus exposure and HLA in healthy donors. Primers included in the PCR were 60 Vbeta and 13 Jbeta primers. The data were produced by immunoSEQ multiplex PCR, yet TCRdb's version contains in-frame clones alone and is incomplete. Of about 93,000 clones in the sample, around 77% were seen once. Study outcomes and limitations: A cluster of highly shared sequence variants was likely a sequencing artifact. Fewer N-insertions than the approximately 700-donor mean were reportedly shown by an Asian-associated ancestry cluster in a later analysis.

Source material: PBMCs. The sequence came from a man aged 25-45 years in good health and CMV-seronegative.

The CDR3 here is CASSTFGRGNTEAFF. Here the CDR3 DNA reads TGTGCCAGTAGTACTTTTGGGCGGGGGAACACTGAAGCTTTCTTT. The V gene is TRBV19, the J gene TRBJ1-1; D gene uncertain. In germline, CDR1 is LNHDA, CDR2 SQIVND (reference sequence). This CDR3 is 15 amino acids long. With 4 bases removed from V and 1 base from J, the gap between germline ends came to 13 bases. Full variable domain (outside the CDR3, taken from reference TRBV19 and TRBJ1-1): DGGITQSPKYLFRKEGQNVTLSCEQNLNHDAMYWYRQDPGQGLRLIYYSQIVNDFQKGDIAEGYSVSREKKESFPLTVTSAQKNPTAFYLCASSTFGRGNTEAFFGQGTRLTVV.